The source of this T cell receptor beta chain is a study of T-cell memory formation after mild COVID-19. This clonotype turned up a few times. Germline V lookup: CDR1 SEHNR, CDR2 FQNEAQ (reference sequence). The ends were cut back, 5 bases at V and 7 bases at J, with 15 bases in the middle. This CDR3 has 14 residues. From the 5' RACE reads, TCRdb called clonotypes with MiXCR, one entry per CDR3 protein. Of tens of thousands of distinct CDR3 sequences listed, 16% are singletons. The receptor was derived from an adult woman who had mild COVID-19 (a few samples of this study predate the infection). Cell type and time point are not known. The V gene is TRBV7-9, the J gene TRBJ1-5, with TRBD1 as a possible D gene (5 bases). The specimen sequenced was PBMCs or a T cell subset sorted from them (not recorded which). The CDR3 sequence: CASSARGTGQPQHF. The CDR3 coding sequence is TGTGCCAGCAGCGCCCGGGGGACGGGACAGCCCCAGCATTTT. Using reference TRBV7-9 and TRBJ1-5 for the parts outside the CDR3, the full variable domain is DTGVSQNPRHKITKRGQNVTFRCDPISEHNRLYWYRQTLGQGPEFLTYFQNEAQLEKSRLLSDRFSAERPKGSFSTLEIQRTEQGDSAMYLCASSARGTGQPQHFGDGTRLSIL.